This is a list of T cell receptor beta chains from one sample in a study of CD8+CD57+ T cells in acquired aplastic anemia. Each CDR3 protein gets one entry after TCRdb re-called the reads with MiXCR. Of under 500,000 distinct CDR3 sequences in the sample, approximately 33% were seen once. The sample taken for sequencing was sorted CD4+, CD8+, or CD8+CD57+ T cells (not recorded which) from PBMCs. The source of these receptors is a human donor with aplastic anemia. Each CDR3 is given with its conserved first and last residue. D genes are given only for firm matches. The size field is filled for only some rows; it gives once, few, many or a size class.

TRBD1	-	TRBV9	TRBJ2-1	TGTGCCAGCAGCACACCCGGGACAGGGGGCAATGAGCAGTTCTTC	CASSTPGTGGNEQFF
-	-	TRBV20-1	TRBJ2-3	TGCAGTGCTGGGGGGGGCGGGACCGGCACAGATACGCAGTATTTT	CSAGGGGTGTDTQYF
-	-	TRBV7-9	TRBJ2-7	TGTGCCAGCAGCTTAGCGACTAGTCTTATATACGAGCAGTACTTC	CASSLATSLIYEQYF
TRBD2	-	TRBV6-1	TRBJ2-7	TGTGCCAGCAGCCTTGACACGGGGGGACCCTACGAGCAGTACTTC	CASSLDTGGPYEQYF
TRBD2	-	TRBV7-2	TRBJ2-3	TGTGCCAGCAGATTAGCGGGGGGCACTCATACGCAGTATTTT	CASRLAGGTHTQYF
-	many	TRBV15	TRBJ2-7	TGTGCCACCAGCGTGGGAACCGCCCTGGGCGAGCAGTACTTC	CATSVGTALGEQYF
-	few	TRBV14	TRBJ2-5	TGTGCCAGCAGCCAAGATATGTGGAAAGAGACCCAGTACTTC	CASSQDMWKETQYF
TRBD1	many	TRBV9	TRBJ1-2	TGTGCCAGCAGCGCCACTTCCGGGACAGGGGCGCGGGGCTACACCTTC	CASSATSGTGARGYTF
TRBD2	many	TRBV7-9	TRBJ2-7	TGTGCCAGCGGGAGGGAAGGGTACGAGCAGTACTTC	CASGREGYEQYF
-	few	TRBV4-1	TRBJ1-3	TGCGCCAGCAGCCAAGATGGTCGGGGCGCCGGTGGCTGGACCATATATTTT	CASSQDGRGAGGWTIYF
-	-	TRBV7-2	TRBJ1-1	TGTGCCAGCAGCTTAAGAGACAGTGAAGCTTTCTTT	CASSLRDSEAFF
-	-	TRBV2	TRBJ2-7	TGTGCCAGCAGTGAGATCCCGCCCCAATGGGGCGAGCAGTACTTC	CASSEIPPQWGEQYF
-	-	TRBV19	TRBJ2-2	TGTGCCAGCAGCTTAGTGGTGTCCGGGGAGCTGTTTTTT	CASSLVVSGELFF
-	-	TRBV12-2	TRBJ2-7	TGTGCAAGTCGCAAAGCGAGGGGACAAGACTCCTACGAGCAGTACTTC	CASRKARGQDSYEQYF
TRBD2	few	TRBV2	TRBJ2-1	TGTGCCAGCAGTGCGGGACTAGCTTACAATGAGCAGTTCTTC	CASSAGLAYNEQFF
TRBD2	-	TRBV20-1	TRBJ2-7	TGCAGTGCCCTAGGGCCTAGCGGGAGTTTTGAGCAGTACTTC	CSALGPSGSFEQYF
-	-	TRBV24-1	TRBJ2-7	TGTGCCACCACGGGGTCCTACGAGCAGTACTTC	CATTGSYEQYF
TRBD1	-	TRBV2	TRBJ2-5	TGTGCCAGCTCAACGGATGACAGGGGGAGAGGCCAGTACTTC	CASSTDDRGRGQYF
-	-	TRBV7-8	TRBJ2-5	TGTGCCAGCAGTTATCCCGGAGGGGCGGGACAAGAGACCCAGTACTTC	CASSYPGGAGQETQYF
TRBD1	-	TRBV7-9	TRBJ1-6	TGTGCCAGCAGCGGGACAGGGATCGGTTCACCCCTCCACTTT	CASSGTGIGSPLHF
TRBD1	-	TRBV19	TRBJ2-1	TGTGCCAGTAGCCCCGGACAGGGGGTCTCCTACAATGAGCAGTTCTTC	CASSPGQGVSYNEQFF
TRBD2	few	TRBV29-1	TRBJ2-5	TGCAGCGCCAGCAGCCTGCCGATAGGACTAGCGCAAGAGACCCAGTACTTC	CSASSLPIGLAQETQYF
TRBD1	-	TRBV24-1	TRBJ1-6	TGTGCCACCAGTGATTTCCGGGACAGGGGGGCGAATTCACCCCTCCACTTT	CATSDFRDRGANSPLHF
-	-	TRBV2	TRBJ2-2	TGTGCCAGCAGTGGAAGGGGCGGCACCGGGGAGCTGTTTTTT	CASSGRGGTGELFF